This is a list of T cell receptor beta chains from one sample in a study of T cell repertoires in cytomegalovirus infection. TCRdb fed the reads into MiXCR, producing one record per CDR3 protein. This table holds 90,000 to 110,000 distinct CDR3 sequences, approximately 28% found once. For these TCRs, the target antigens are not known. The sample consisted of CD8+ T cells from cultured PBMCs, taken from culture after CMV antigen stimulation. The receptors here all came from a human donor in good health (CMV status not recorded). Some clones in this sample may be carry-over from other donors' samples. CDR3s include the opening cysteine and the closing phenylalanine or tryptophan. The order of the fields is D gene, J gene, V gene, clone size, CDR3 DNA, CDR3 protein. The D gene is left open where the match is weak. Expanded clones get a size class; other rows say once, few or many, or leave the size out.

.,TRBJ2-5,TRBV7-6,.,TGTGCCAGCAGCTTAGGGCGGCCGAAGCGTGAGGAGACCCAGTACTTC,CASSLGRPKREETQYF
.,TRBJ2-7,TRBV5-1,.,TGCGCCAGCAGCTTGGTAAGTGACGAGCAGTACTTC,CASSLVSDEQYF
TRBD2,TRBJ2-1,TRBV6-5,.,TGTGCCAGCAGTTACTCCCTAGCGGGGGGGCTTAAGGGTGAGCAGTTGTTC,CASSYSLAGGLKGEQLF
.,TRBJ2-1,TRBV2,.,TGTGCCAGCAGTGGGACGGAGAATGAGCAGTTCTTC,CASSGTENEQFF
.,TRBJ1-2,TRBV2,.,TGTGCCAGCAGCGCGACAGGCTCTATACACTATGGCTACACCTTC,CASSATGSIHYGYTF
.,TRBJ2-1,TRBV4-1,.,TGCGCCAGCAGCCAGGTCCACATCAATGAGCAGTTCTTC,CASSQVHINEQFF
.,TRBJ1-2,TRBV7-6,.,TGTGCCAGCAGCCCCCAGGGAATGGGGTTCTACGGCTACACCTTC,CASSPQGMGFYGYTF
.,TRBJ2-1,TRBV7-6,.,TGTGCCAGCAGCTTAGAACAGGAGTACAATGAGCAGTTCTTC,CASSLEQEYNEQFF
.,TRBJ1-2,TRBV2,.,TGTGCCAGCAGGATGTTCGGGGCTCTTGGCTACACCTTC,CASRMFGALGYTF
.,TRBJ1-2,TRBV7-2,.,TGTGCCAGCAACTCCGAACAGGGAAACTATGGCTACACCTTC,CASNSEQGNYGYTF
.,TRBJ1-1,TRBV19,.,TGTGCCAGTAGTATAGAATCAGGACCGAACACTGAAGCTTTCTTT,CASSIESGPNTEAFF
.,TRBJ1-5,TRBV9,.,TGTGCCAGCAGCGAGGGGGAGTTCAATCAGCCCCAGCATTTT,CASSEGEFNQPQHF
TRBD1,TRBJ1-2,TRBV10-3,few,TGTGCCGCGGCCGGGACAGGCTATGGCTACACCTTC,CAAAGTGYGYTF